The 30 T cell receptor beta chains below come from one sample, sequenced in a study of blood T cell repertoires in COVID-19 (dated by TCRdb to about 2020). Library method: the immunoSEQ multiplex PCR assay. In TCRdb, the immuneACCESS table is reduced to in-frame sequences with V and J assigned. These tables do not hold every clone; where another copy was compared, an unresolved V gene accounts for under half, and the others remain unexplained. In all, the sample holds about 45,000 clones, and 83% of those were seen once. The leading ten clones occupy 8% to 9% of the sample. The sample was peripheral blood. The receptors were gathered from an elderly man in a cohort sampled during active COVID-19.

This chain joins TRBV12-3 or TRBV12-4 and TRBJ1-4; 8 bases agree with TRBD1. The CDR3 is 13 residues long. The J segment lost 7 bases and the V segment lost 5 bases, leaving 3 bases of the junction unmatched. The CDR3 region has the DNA TGTGCCAGCAGTCCAGGACAGGGTGAAAAACTGTTTTTT. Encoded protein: CASSPGQGEKLFF.

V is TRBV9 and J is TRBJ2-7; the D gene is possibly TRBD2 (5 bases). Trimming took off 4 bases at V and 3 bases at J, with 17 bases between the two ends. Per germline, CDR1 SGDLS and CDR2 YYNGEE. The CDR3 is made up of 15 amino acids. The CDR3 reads CASSNRSTRGYEQYF. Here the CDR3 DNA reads TGTGCCAGCAGCAATCGATCAACCCGGGGCTACGAGCAGTACTTC.

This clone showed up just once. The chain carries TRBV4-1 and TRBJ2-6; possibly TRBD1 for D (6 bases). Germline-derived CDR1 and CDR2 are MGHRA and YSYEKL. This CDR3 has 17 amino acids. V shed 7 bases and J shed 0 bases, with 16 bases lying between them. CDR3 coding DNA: TGCGCCAGCAACAGGGTATCCCTGTCCTCTGGGGCCAACGTCCTGACTTTC. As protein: CASNRVSLSSGANVLTF.

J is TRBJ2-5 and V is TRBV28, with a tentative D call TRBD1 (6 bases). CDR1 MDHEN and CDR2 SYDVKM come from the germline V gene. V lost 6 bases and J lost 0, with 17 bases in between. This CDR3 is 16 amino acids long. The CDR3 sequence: CASSLRTARYQETQYF. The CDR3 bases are TGTGCCAGCAGCCTTCGGACAGCCCGGTACCAAGAGACCCAGTACTTC.

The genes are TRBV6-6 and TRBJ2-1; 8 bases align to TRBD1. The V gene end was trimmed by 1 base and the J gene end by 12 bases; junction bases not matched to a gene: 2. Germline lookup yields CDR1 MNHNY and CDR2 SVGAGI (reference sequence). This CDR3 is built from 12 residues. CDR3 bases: TGTGCCAGCAGTTACTACGGGACAGGGCAGTTCTTC. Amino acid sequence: CASSYYGTGQFF.

The CDR3 DNA reads as TGCGCCAGCAGCCGCCTCGAACAGGCCTCCTATAATTCACCCCTCCACTTT. This encodes CASSRLEQASYNSPLHF. This chain uses TRBV5-1 with TRBJ1-6; D is perhaps TRBD1 (5 bases). Germline CDR1 reads SGHRS; CDR2 reads YFSETQ. This CDR3 has 17 residues. The V end lost 4 bases, the J end lost 0 bases, and 14 bases lay between the germline ends.

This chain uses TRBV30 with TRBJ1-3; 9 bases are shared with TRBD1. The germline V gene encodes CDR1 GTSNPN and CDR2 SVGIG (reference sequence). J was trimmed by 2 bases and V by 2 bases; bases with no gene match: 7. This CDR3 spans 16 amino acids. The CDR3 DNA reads TGTGCCTGGAGTTACAGGGGGCTAGTCGCTGGAAACACCATATATTTT. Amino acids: CAWSYRGLVAGNTIYF.

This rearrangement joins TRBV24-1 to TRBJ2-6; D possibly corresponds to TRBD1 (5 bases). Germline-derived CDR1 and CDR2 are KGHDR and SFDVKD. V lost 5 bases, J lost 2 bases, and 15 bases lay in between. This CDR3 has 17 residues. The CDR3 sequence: CATSGQGNRPGANVLTF. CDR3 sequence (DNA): TGTGCCACCAGTGGGCAGGGTAATCGTCCTGGGGCCAACGTCCTGACTTTC.

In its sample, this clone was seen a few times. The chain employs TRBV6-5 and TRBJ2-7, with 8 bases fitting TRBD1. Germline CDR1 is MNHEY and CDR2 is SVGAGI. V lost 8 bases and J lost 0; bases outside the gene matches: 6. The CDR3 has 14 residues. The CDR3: CASHRGLGSYEQYF. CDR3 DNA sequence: TGTGCCAGCCACAGGGGGTTAGGCTCCTACGAGCAGTACTTC.

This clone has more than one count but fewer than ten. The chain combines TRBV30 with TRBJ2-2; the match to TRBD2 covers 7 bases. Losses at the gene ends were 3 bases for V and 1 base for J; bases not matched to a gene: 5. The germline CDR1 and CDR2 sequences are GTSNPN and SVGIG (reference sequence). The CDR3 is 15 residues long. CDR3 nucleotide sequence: TGTGCCTGGAGGATAATAGCGGGGAACACCGGGGAGCTGTTTTTT. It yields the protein CAWRIIAGNTGELFF. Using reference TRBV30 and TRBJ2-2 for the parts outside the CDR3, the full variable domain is SQTIHQWPATLVQPVGSPLSLECTVEGTSNPNLYWYRQAAGRGLQLLFYSVGIGQISSEVPQNLSASRPQDRQFILSSKKLLLSDSGFYLCAWRIIAGNTGELFFGEGSRLTVL.

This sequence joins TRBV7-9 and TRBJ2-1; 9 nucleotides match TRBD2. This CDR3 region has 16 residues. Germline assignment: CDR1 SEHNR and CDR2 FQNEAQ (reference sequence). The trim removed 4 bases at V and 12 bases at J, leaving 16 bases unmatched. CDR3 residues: CASSSRTSGHPEGQFF. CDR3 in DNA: TGTGCCAGCAGCTCCCGTACTAGCGGGCACCCAGAGGGGCAGTTCTTC. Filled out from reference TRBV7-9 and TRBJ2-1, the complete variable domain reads DTGVSQNPRHKITKRGQNVTFRCDPISEHNRLYWYRQTLGQGPEFLTYFQNEAQLEKSRLLSDRFSAERPKGSFSTLEIQRTEQGDSAMYLCASSSRTSGHPEGQFFGPGTRLTVL.

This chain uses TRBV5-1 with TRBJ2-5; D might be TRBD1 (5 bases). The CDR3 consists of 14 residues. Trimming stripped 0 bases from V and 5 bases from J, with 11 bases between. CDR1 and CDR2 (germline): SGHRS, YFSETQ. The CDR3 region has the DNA TGCGCCAGCAGCTTGGCAGGGTGGGGTGAGACCCAGTACTTC. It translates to CASSLAGWGETQYF.

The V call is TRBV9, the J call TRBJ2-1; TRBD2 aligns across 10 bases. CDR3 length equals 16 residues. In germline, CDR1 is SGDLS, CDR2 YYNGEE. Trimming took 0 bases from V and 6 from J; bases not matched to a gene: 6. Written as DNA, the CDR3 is TGTGCCAGCAGCGTAGGGCCTAGCGGGAGTCTCAATGAGCAGTTCTTC. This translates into CASSVGPSGSLNEQFF.

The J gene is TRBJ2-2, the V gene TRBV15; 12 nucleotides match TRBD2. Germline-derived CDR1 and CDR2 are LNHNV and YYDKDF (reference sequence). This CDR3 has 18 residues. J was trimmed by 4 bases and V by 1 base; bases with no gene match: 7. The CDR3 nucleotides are TGTGCCACCAGCAGAGTCCGGACTAGCGGGATAACCACCGGGGAGCTGTTTTTT. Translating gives CATSRVRTSGITTGELFF.

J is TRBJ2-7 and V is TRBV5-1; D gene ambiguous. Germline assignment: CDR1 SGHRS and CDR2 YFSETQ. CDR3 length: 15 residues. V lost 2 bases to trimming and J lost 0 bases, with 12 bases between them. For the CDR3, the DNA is TGCGCCAGCAGCTTCACGGTAACGAGCTCCTACGAGCAGTACTTC. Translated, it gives CASSFTVTSSYEQYF.

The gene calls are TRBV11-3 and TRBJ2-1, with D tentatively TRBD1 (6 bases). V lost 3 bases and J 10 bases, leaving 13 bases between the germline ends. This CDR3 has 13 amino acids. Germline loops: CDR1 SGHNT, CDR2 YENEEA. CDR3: CASSFTQGWEQFF. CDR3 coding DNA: TGTGCCAGCAGCTTCACACAGGGTTGGGAGCAGTTCTTC.

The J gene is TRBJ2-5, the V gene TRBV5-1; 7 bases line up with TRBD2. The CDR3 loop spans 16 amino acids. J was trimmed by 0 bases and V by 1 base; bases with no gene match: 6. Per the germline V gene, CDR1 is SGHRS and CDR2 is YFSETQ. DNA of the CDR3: TGCGCCAGCAGCTTGTCCTCTAGCGGCTACCAAGAGACCCAGTACTTC. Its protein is CASSLSSSGYQETQYF.

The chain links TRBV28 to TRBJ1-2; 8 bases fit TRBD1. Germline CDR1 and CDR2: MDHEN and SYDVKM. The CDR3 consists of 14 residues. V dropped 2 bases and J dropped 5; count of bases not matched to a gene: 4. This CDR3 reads CASSLGTGGYGYTF. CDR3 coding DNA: TGTGCCAGCAGTTTAGGGACAGGAGGTTATGGCTACACCTTC.

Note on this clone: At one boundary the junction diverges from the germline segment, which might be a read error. The CDR3 DNA follows: TGTGCCAGCAGTGACTCCTACAGGTGGAATGAGCAGTTCTTC. It translates to CASSDSYRWNEQFF. J is TRBJ2-1 and V is TRBV6-5; maybe TRBD1 (5 bases). The CDR3 is made up of 14 amino acids. Germline CDR1 and CDR2: MNHEY and SVGAGI.

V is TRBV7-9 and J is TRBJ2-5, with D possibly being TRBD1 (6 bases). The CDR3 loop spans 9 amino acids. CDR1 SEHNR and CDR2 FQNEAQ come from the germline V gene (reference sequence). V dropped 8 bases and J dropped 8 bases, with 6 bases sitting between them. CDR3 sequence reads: CASGGTQYF. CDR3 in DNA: TGTGCCAGCGGGGGCACCCAGTACTTC.

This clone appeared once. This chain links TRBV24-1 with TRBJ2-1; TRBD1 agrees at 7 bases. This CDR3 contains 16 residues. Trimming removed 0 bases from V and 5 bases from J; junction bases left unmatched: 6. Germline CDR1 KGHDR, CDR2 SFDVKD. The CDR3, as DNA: TGTGCCACCAGTGATTTGGACAGGGACACACACAATGAGCAGTTCTTC. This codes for CATSDLDRDTHNEQFF.

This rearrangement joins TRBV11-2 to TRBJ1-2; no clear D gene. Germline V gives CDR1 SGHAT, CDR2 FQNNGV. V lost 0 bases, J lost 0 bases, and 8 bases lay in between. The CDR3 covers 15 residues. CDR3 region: CASSLDPGANYGYTF. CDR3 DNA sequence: TGTGCCAGCAGCTTAGATCCAGGCGCTAACTATGGCTACACCTTC. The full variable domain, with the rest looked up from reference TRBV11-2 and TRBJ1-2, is EAGVAQSPRYKIIEKRQSVAFWCNPISGHATLYWYQQILGQGPKLLIQFQNNGVVDDSQLPKDRFSAERLKGVDSTLKIQPAKLEDSAVYLCASSLDPGANYGYTFGSGTRLTVV.

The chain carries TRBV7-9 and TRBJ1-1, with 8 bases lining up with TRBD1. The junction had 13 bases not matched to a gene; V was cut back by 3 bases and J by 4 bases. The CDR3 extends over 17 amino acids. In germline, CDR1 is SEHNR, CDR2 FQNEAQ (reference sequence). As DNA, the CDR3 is TGTGCCAGCAGCTTTGGACAGGGAAGGGGTAAGGGCACTGAAGCTTTCTTT. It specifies CASSFGQGRGKGTEAFF.

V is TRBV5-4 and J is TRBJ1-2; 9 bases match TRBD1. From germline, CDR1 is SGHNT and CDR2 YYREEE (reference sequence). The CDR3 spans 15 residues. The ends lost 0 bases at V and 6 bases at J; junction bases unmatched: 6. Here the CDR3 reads CASSLGNRGPNGYTF. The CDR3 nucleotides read TGTGCCAGCAGCTTGGGCAACAGGGGGCCAAATGGCTACACCTTC.

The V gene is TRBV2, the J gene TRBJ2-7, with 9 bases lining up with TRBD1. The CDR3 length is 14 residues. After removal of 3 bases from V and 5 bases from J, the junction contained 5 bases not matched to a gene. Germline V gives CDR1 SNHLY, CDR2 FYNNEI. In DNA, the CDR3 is TGTGCCAGCAGTGAGTCCGGGACAGGGCACGAGCAGTACTTC. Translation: CASSESGTGHEQYF. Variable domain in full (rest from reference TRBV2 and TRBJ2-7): EPEVTQTPSHQVTQMGQEVILRCVPISNHLYFYWYRQILGQKVEFLVSFYNNEISEKSEIFDDQFSVERPDGSNFTLKIRSTKLEDSAMYFCASSESGTGHEQYFGPGTRLTVT.

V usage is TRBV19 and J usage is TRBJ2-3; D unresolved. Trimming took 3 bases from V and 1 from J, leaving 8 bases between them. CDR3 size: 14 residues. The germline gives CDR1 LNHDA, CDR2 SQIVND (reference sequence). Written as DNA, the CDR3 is TGTGCCAGTAGTATTATGCAGGGCACAGATACGCAGTATTTT. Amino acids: CASSIMQGTDTQYF.

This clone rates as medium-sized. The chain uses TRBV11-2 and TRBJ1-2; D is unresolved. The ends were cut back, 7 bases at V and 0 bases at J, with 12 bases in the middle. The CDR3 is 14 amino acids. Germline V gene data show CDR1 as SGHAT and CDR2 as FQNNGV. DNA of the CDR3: TGTGCCAGCAACCCGGGAAGAACTAACTATGGCTACACCTTC. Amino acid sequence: CASNPGRTNYGYTF.

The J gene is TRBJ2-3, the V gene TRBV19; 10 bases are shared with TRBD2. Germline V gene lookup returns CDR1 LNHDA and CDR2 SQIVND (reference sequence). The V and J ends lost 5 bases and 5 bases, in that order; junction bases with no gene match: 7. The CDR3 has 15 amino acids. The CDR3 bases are TGTGCCAGTAGTGAGCGGGAGGGCCTTAGAGATACGCAGTATTTT. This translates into CASSEREGLRDTQYF. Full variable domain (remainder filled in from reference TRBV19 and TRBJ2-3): DGGITQSPKYLFRKEGQNVTLSCEQNLNHDAMYWYRQDPGQGLRLIYYSQIVNDFQKGDIAEGYSVSREKKESFPLTVTSAQKNPTAFYLCASSEREGLRDTQYFGPGTRLTVL.

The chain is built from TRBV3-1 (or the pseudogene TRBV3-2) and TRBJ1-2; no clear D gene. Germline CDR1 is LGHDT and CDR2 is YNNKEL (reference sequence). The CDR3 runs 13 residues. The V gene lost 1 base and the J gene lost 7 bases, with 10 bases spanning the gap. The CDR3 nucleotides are TGTGCCAGCAGCCAAGCAGCGACGGGTGGCTACACCTTC. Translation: CASSQAATGGYTF.

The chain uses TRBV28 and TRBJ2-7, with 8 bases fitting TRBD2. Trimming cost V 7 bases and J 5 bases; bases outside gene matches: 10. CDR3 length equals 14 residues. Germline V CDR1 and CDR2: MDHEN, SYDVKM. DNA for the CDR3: TGTGCCAGCATGGCGACTAGCGCCCGAAACGAGCAGTACTTC. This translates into CASMATSARNEQYF.